This T cell receptor (beta chain) was recovered during a study of cytomegalovirus exposure and HLA in healthy donors. Findings and limits, study-wide: HLA alleles showed associations with 16,951 TCR beta sequences in a later analysis, at a 0.05 false discovery rate.

Germline CDR1 reads MGHRA; CDR2 reads YSYEKL. J lost 5 bases, V lost 4 bases, and 6 bases had no gene match. The CDR3 totals 14 residues. 13 Jbeta primers and 60 Vbeta primers were used for the PCR. Measured with immunoSEQ multiplex PCR; TCRdb has only the in-frame clones, and not every one. The repertoire consists of some 120,000 clones, with about four fifths occurring once and the leading ten covering 3.5% to 4.5%. On this clone: Its specificity is not known.

The sequence was collected from a woman in her 30s in good health and CMV-seronegative. The sequenced material came from PBMCs. J is TRBJ2-7 and V is TRBV4-1; 9 bases are a match to TRBD2. The CDR3 region is CASSPLAGGDEQYF. The CDR3 nucleotides are TGCGCCAGCAGCCCCCTGGCGGGAGGGGACGAGCAGTACTTC.